The T cell receptor beta chain described here comes from a study of T cell responses to AZD1222 COVID-19 vaccine. Generated by immunoSEQ multiplex PCR, the TCRdb table keeps only in-frame clones and is missing some. The data hold 100,000 to 150,000 clones, with roughly 84% observed a single time. The ends were cut back, 3 bases at V and 0 bases at J, with 15 bases in the middle. Germline CDR1 is LGHDT and CDR2 is YNNKEL (reference sequence). The CDR3 length is 17 residues. The TCR originated in an adult in good health. The rearrangement joins TRBV3-1 (or the pseudogene TRBV3-2) to TRBJ1-3, with TRBD1 as a possible D gene (5 bases). The source was peripheral blood, collected on day 0 of AZD1222 vaccination. The CDR3 loop reads CASSQVPARGSGNTIYF. The CDR3 coding sequence is TGTGCCAGCAGCCAGGTACCTGCTAGGGGCTCTGGAAACACCATATATTTT.